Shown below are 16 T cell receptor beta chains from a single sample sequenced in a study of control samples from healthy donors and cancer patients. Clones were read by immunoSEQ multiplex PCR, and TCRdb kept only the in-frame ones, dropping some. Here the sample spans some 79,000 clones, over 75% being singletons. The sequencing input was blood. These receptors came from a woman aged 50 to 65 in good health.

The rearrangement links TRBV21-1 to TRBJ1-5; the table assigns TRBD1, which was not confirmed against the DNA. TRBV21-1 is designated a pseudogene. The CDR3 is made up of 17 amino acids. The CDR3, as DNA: TGTGCCAGCAGCAAAACCGGGACAGCTTCTAGCAATCAGCCCCAGCATTTT. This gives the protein CASSKTGTASSNQPQHF.

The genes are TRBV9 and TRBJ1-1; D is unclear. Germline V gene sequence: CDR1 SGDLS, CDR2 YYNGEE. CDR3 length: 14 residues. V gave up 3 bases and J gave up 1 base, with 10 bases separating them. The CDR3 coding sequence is TGTGCCAGCAGCGCATACAACGCGAACACTGAAGCTTTCTTT. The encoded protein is CASSAYNANTEAFF.

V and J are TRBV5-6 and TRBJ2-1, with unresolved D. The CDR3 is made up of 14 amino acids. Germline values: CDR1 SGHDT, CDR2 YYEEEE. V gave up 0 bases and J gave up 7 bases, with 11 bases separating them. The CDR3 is CASSLGLSWNEQFF. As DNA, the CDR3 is TGTGCCAGCAGCTTGGGGCTCTCGTGGAATGAGCAGTTCTTC.

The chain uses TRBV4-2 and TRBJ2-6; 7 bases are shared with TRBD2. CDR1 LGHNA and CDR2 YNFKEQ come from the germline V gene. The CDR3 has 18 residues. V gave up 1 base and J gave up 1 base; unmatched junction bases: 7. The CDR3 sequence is CASSQVLAGASGANVLTF. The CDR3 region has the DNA TGTGCCAGCAGCCAAGTCCTCGCGGGAGCATCTGGGGCCAACGTCCTGACTTTC.

The CDR3 DNA sequence: TGTGCCAGCTCCCCCGGGACATCCTACGAGCAGTACTTC. Amino acid sequence: CASSPGTSYEQYF. V and J are TRBV18 and TRBJ2-7, with D possibly being TRBD1 (6 bases). Trimming took off 6 bases at V and 1 base at J, with 10 bases between the two ends. CDR3 size: 13 residues. From germline, CDR1 is KGHSH and CDR2 LQKENI.

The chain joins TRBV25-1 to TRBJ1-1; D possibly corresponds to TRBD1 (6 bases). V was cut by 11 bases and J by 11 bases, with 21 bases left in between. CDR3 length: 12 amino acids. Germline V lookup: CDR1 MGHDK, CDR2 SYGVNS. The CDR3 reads CAAQQGSRGAFF. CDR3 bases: TGTGCCGCCCAACAGGGATCTCGAGGTGCTTTCTTT.

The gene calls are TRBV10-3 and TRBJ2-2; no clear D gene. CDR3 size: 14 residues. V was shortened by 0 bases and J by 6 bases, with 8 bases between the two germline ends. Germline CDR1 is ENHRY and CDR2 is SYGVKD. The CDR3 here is CAISESPASGELFF. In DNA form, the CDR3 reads TGTGCCATCAGTGAGTCTCCTGCGTCCGGGGAGCTGTTTTTT.

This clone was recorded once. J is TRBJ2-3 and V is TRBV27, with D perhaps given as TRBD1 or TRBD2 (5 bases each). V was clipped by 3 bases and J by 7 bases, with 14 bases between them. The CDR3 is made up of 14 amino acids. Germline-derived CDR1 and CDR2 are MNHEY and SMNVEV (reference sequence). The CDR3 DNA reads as TGTGCCAGCAGTTTGCGAAACCCGGGGCATACGCAGTATTTT. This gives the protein CASSLRNPGHTQYF.

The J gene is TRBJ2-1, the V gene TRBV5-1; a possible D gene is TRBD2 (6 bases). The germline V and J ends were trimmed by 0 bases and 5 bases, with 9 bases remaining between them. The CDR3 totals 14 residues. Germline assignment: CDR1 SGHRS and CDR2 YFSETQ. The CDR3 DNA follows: TGCGCCAGCAGCTTGGGGACTACCAACAATGAGCAGTTCTTC. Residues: CASSLGTTNNEQFF.

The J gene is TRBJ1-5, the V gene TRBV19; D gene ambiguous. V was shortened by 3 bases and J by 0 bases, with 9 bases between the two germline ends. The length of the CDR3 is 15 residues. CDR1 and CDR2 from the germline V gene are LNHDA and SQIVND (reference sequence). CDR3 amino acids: CASSIKQASNQPQHF. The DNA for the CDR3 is TGTGCCAGTAGTATTAAGCAGGCTAGCAATCAGCCCCAGCATTTT. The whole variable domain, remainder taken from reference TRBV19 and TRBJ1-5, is DGGITQSPKYLFRKEGQNVTLSCEQNLNHDAMYWYRQDPGQGLRLIYYSQIVNDFQKGDIAEGYSVSREKKESFPLTVTSAQKNPTAFYLCASSIKQASNQPQHFGDGTRLSIL.

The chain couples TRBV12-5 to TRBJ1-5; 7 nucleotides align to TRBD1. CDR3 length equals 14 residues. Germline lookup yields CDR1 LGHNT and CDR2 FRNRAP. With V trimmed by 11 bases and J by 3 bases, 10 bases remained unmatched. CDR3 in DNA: TGTGCTTTAATCCACGGGACAGTCAATCAGCCCCAGCATTTT. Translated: CALIHGTVNQPQHF.

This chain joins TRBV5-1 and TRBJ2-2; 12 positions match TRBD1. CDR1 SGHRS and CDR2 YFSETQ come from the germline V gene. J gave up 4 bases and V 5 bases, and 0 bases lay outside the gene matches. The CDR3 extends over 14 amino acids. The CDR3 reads CASRGQGATGELFF. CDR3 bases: TGCGCCAGCAGGGGACAGGGGGCCACCGGGGAGCTGTTTTTT.

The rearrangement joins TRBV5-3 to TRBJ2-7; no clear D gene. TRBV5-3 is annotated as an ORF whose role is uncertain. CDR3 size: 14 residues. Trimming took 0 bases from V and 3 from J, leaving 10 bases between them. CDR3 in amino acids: CARSLGALNYEQYF. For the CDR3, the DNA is TGTGCCAGAAGCTTGGGGGCCCTAAACTACGAGCAGTACTTC.

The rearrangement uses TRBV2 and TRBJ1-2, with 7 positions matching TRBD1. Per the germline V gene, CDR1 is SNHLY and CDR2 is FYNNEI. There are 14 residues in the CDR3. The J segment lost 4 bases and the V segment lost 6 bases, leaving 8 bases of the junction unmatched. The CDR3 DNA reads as TGTGCCAGCAGGGGATTCGGGACAGCCTATGGCTACACCTTC. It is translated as CASRGFGTAYGYTF. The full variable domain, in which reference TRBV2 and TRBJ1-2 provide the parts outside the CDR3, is EPEVTQTPSHQVTQMGQEVILRCVPISNHLYFYWYRQILGQKVEFLVSFYNNEISEKSEIFDDQFSVERPDGSNFTLKIRSTKLEDSAMYFCASRGFGTAYGYTFGSGTRLTVV.

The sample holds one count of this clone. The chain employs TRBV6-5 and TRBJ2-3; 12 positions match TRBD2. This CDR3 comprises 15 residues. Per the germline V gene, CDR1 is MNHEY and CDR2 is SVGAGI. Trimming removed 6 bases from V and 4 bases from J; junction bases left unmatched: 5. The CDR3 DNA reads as TGTGCCAGCAGGACTAGCGGGAGTAGGGCAGATACGCAGTATTTT. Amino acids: CASRTSGSRADTQYF.

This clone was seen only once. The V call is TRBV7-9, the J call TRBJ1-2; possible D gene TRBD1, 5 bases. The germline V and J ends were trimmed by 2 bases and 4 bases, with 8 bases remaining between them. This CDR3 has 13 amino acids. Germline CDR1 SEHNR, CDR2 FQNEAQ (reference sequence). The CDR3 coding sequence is TGTGCCAGCAGCTTAAGCACAGGCTATGGCTACACCTTC. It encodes CASSLSTGYGYTF. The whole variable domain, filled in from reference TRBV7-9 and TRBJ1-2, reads DTGVSQNPRHKITKRGQNVTFRCDPISEHNRLYWYRQTLGQGPEFLTYFQNEAQLEKSRLLSDRFSAERPKGSFSTLEIQRTEQGDSAMYLCASSLSTGYGYTFGSGTRLTVV.